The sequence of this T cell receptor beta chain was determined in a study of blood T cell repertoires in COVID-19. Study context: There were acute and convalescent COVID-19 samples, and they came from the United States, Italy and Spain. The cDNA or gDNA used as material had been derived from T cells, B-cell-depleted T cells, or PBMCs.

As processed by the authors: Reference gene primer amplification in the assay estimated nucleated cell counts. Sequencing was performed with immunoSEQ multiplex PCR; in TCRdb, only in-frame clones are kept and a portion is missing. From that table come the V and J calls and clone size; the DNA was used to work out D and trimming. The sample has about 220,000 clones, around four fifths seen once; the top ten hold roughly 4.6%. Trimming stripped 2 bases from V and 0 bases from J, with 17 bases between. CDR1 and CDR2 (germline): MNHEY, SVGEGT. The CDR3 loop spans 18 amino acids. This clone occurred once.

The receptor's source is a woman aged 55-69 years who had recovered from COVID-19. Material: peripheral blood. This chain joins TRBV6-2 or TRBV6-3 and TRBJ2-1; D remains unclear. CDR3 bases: TGTGCCAGCAGTTACCCCCCTAGGATTGAGAGCTCCTACAATGAGCAGTTCTTC. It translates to CASSYPPRIESSYNEQFF.